The 24 T cell receptor beta chains listed next were all sequenced from one sample in a study of shared clonotypes between healthy human individuals. CD45RO-negative, CCR7-selected cells formed the naive CD8 fraction, which excluded terminally differentiated effector memory CD45RA+ cells. The protocol was immunoSEQ multiplex PCR, while the TCRdb copy is restricted to in-frame clones and leaves out a portion. Here the sample spans fewer than 850,000 clones, around 96% being singletons. The sequenced sample consisted of naive CD8+ T cells sorted from blood. Receptors originate from a man between 25 and 39 years old in good health.

This clone has a single count. This chain joins TRBV11-2 and TRBJ2-3; 8 nucleotides line up with TRBD2. V was pared by 5 bases and J by 0 bases, with 4 bases of the junction left unmatched. This CDR3 spans 15 amino acids. CDR1 and CDR2 from the germline V gene are SGHAT and FQNNGV. The CDR3 protein is CASSARGGSTDTQYF. The CDR3, as DNA: TGTGCCAGCAGCGCCCGGGGGGGCAGCACAGATACGCAGTATTTT.

The chain joins TRBV11-2 to TRBJ2-1; TRBD2 agrees at 11 bases. From germline, CDR1 is SGHAT and CDR2 FQNNGV. V was pared by 4 bases and J by 4 bases, with 9 bases of the junction left unmatched. The CDR3 is made up of 17 amino acids. Written as DNA, the CDR3 is TGTGCCAGCAGCTCGACCCGACTAGCGGGACCTTACAATGAGCAGTTCTTC. This translates into CASSSTRLAGPYNEQFF. Variable domain in full (rest from reference TRBV11-2 and TRBJ2-1): EAGVAQSPRYKIIEKRQSVAFWCNPISGHATLYWYQQILGQGPKLLIQFQNNGVVDDSQLPKDRFSAERLKGVDSTLKIQPAKLEDSAVYLCASSSTRLAGPYNEQFFGPGTRLTVL.

Comments on this clone: One junction end does not reproduce the germline sequence, and a read error may be involved. V gene TRBV7-7 combines with J gene TRBJ2-2; D is uncertain. Germline V CDR1 and CDR2: SSHAT, FNYEAQ (reference sequence). The CDR3 consists of 12 residues. The CDR3 protein is CASSFKGGELFF. The CDR3 bases are TGTGCTAGCAGCTTTAAAGGCGGGGAGCTGTTTTTT.

The V call is TRBV10-3, the J call TRBJ2-1; tentatively, D is TRBD1 (6 bases). V gave up 4 bases and J gave up 5 bases, with 24 bases separating them. The germline CDR1 and CDR2 sequences are ENHRY and SYGVKD. CDR3 size: 18 residues. Here the CDR3 reads CAISALDLNDRLDNEQFF. In DNA form, the CDR3 reads TGTGCCATCAGTGCCCTAGATCTGAACGACAGGTTAGACAATGAGCAGTTCTTC.

This chain uses TRBV2 with TRBJ2-3, with 8 positions matching TRBD2. J was trimmed by 4 bases and V by 4 bases; bases with no gene match: 10. Germline lookup yields CDR1 SNHLY and CDR2 FYNNEI. This CDR3 region has 16 residues. CDR3 amino acids: CASSGAEPGGADTQYF. DNA of the CDR3: TGTGCCAGCAGTGGAGCCGAACCCGGGGGGGCAGATACGCAGTATTTT.

V and J are TRBV18 and TRBJ2-3; D is possibly TRBD2 (5 bases). Trimming cost V 0 bases and J 2 bases, with 15 bases left between them. Germline CDR1 is KGHSH and CDR2 is LQKENI. The CDR3 extends over 17 amino acids. DNA of the CDR3: TGTGCCAGCTCACCACCCCTTCTAAGCGGAAACACAGATACGCAGTATTTT. Residues: CASSPPLLSGNTDTQYF.

The chain joins TRBV9 to TRBJ1-3; 8 bases line up with TRBD1. CDR1 and CDR2 from the germline V gene are SGDLS and YYNGEE. The CDR3 consists of 16 residues. With 4 bases clipped from V and 4 bases from J, the junction kept 10 bases outside the gene matches. The DNA of the CDR3 is TGTGCCAGCAGCACGGCGACAGGGGTTCACGGAAACACCATATATTTT. This gives the protein CASSTATGVHGNTIYF.

This clone was seen a single time. The V and J genes are TRBV9 and TRBJ2-1; 11 bases are a match to TRBD2. V lost 3 bases and J lost 5; bases outside the gene matches: 7. The CDR3 loop spans 16 amino acids. Per the germline V gene, CDR1 is SGDLS and CDR2 is YYNGEE. The CDR3: CASSGDGTSGHNEQFF. The CDR3 DNA follows: TGTGCCAGCAGCGGGGACGGGACTAGCGGACACAATGAGCAGTTCTTC.

DNA of the CDR3: TGTGCCTGGAATCCGGAAGGTACGCAGTATTTT. It yields the protein CAWNPEGTQYF. The chain carries TRBV30 and TRBJ2-3; no definite D call. Between the trimmed V and J ends, which lost 4 bases and 8 bases, there was a span of 10 bases. CDR3 size: 11 residues. Per germline, CDR1 GTSNPN and CDR2 SVGIG (reference sequence).

V usage is TRBV30 and J usage is TRBJ2-2; D is undetermined. The V gene lost 1 base and the J gene lost 6 bases, with 9 bases spanning the gap. The CDR3 length is 13 residues. Germline V gives CDR1 GTSNPN, CDR2 SVGIG (reference sequence). The CDR3 sequence is CAWSGAYSGELFF. The CDR3 DNA is TGTGCCTGGAGTGGGGCCTATTCCGGGGAGCTGTTTTTT.

The chain carries TRBV19 and TRBJ2-3; D gene uncertain. Between the trimmed V and J ends, which lost 1 base and 1 base, there was a span of 6 bases. CDR3 length equals 14 residues. Germline assignment: CDR1 LNHDA and CDR2 SQIVND (reference sequence). DNA of the CDR3: TGTGCCAGTAGTATAGTTTCAGGCACAGATACGCAGTATTTT. Translation gives CASSIVSGTDTQYF.

V is TRBV2 and J is TRBJ2-1; 9 bases are a match to TRBD1. Trimming removed 10 bases from V and 3 bases from J; junction bases left unmatched: 7. The length of the CDR3 is 14 residues. Germline loops: CDR1 SNHLY, CDR2 FYNNEI. The CDR3 nucleotides read TGTGCCACGATCCGGGACAGGGACTACAATGAGCAGTTCTTC. It yields the protein CATIRDRDYNEQFF.

The rearrangement uses TRBV7-9 and TRBJ1-1; TRBD1 matches at 7 bases. The junction had 4 bases not matched to a gene; V was cut back by 5 bases and J by 7 bases. CDR3 length: 12 residues. Germline-derived CDR1 and CDR2 are SEHNR and FQNEAQ (reference sequence). CDR3 residues: CASSIQGREAFF. The CDR3 DNA follows: TGTGCCAGCAGCATACAGGGGCGTGAAGCTTTCTTT.

The V and J genes are TRBV9 and TRBJ2-1; 12 nucleotides match TRBD2. Germline CDR1 and CDR2: SGDLS and YYNGEE. V lost 2 bases and J lost 0; bases outside the gene matches: 6. The length of the CDR3 is 18 residues. The CDR3 DNA reads TGTGCCAGCAGCGTCTCCCTAGCGGGAGGGCCCTCCTACAATGAGCAGTTCTTC. Protein: CASSVSLAGGPSYNEQFF.

This clone was seen once. The rearrangement joins TRBV19 to TRBJ2-7; no firm D call. The CDR3 runs 13 residues. Trimming removed 1 base at V and 3 bases at J, with 7 bases between. Germline V gene sequence: CDR1 LNHDA, CDR2 SQIVND (reference sequence). CDR3 residues: CASSIVASYEQYF. The CDR3 bases are TGTGCCAGTAGTATAGTGGCAAGCTACGAGCAGTACTTC.

The V and J genes are TRBV15 and TRBJ1-5, with 10 bases aligning to TRBD1. Germline V gene sequence: CDR1 LNHNV, CDR2 YYDKDF (reference sequence). The CDR3 covers 15 residues. V shed 5 bases and J 5 bases; nucleotides not matched to a gene: 6. DNA for the CDR3: TGTGCCACCAGCCCTGACAGGGGGCAGGATCAGCCCCAGCATTTT. Amino acids: CATSPDRGQDQPQHF.

The chain is built from TRBV29-1 and TRBJ2-3, with D uncertain. Germline assignment: CDR1 SQVTM and CDR2 ANQGSEA. V lost 8 bases, J lost 4 bases, and 13 bases lay in between. The CDR3 contains 12 residues. CDR3 sequence (DNA): TGCAGCTGCTTTGGGCGTGCAGATACGCAGTATTTT. Translated, it gives CSCFGRADTQYF.

The chain combines TRBV4-1 with TRBJ1-1; D is undetermined. The V end lost 2 bases, the J end lost 4 bases, and 17 bases lay between the germline ends. Germline V gene sequence: CDR1 MGHRA, CDR2 YSYEKL. The CDR3 consists of 16 residues. CDR3 in DNA: TGCGCCAGCAGCCAAAGGGTAGGCGCCCTGGGCACTGAAGCTTTCTTT. Its protein product is CASSQRVGALGTEAFF.

This clone was seen once. The chain is built from TRBV7-9 and TRBJ2-7, with a possible D match to TRBD1 (5 bases). Germline assignment: CDR1 SEHNR and CDR2 FQNEAQ (reference sequence). The CDR3 runs 15 residues. Trimming shortened V by 5 bases and J by 2 bases, and 16 bases separated the two germline ends. The CDR3 DNA follows: TGTGCCAGCAGCCCGCCCCGACCAGGGACCTACGAGCAGTACTTC. Protein product: CASSPPRPGTYEQYF.

Regarding this clone: The same CDR3 is also encoded by other DNA sequences in this sample. This sequence joins TRBV6-5 and TRBJ2-1; D remains ambiguous. Trimming removed 0 bases from V and 5 bases from J, with 5 bases in between. CDR1 and CDR2 from the germline V gene are MNHEY and SVGAGI. CDR3 length: 13 amino acids. Written as DNA, the CDR3 is TGTGCCAGCAGTTACTCCGCGGACAATGAGCAGTTCTTC. Translating gives CASSYSADNEQFF.

The chain recombines TRBV2 with TRBJ2-7; a possible D gene is TRBD1 (6 bases). This CDR3 is 14 amino acids long. CDR1 is SNHLY, CDR2 FYNNEI, per germline. The germline V and J ends were trimmed by 4 bases and 2 bases, with 12 bases remaining between them. This CDR3 reads CASSALQGPYEQYF. The CDR3 coding sequence is TGTGCCAGCAGTGCCCTACAGGGTCCCTACGAGCAGTACTTC.

This clone occurred once. The chain combines TRBV7-9 with TRBJ2-3, with 9 bases aligning to TRBD2. This CDR3 contains 16 residues. J gave up 1 base and V 4 bases, and 6 bases lay outside the gene matches. Germline V CDR1 and CDR2: SEHNR, FQNEAQ (reference sequence). CDR3 nucleotides: TGTGCCAGCAGCTCCCCTGCGGGAGGGGGCACAGATACGCAGTATTTT. Its translation: CASSSPAGGGTDTQYF. The whole variable domain, remainder taken from reference TRBV7-9 and TRBJ2-3, is DTGVSQNPRHKITKRGQNVTFRCDPISEHNRLYWYRQTLGQGPEFLTYFQNEAQLEKSRLLSDRFSAERPKGSFSTLEIQRTEQGDSAMYLCASSSPAGGGTDTQYFGPGTRLTVL.

This clone appeared once. V usage is TRBV4-1 and J usage is TRBJ2-7, with 8 bases aligning to TRBD1. This CDR3 region has 16 residues. V dropped 0 bases and J dropped 4; count of bases not matched to a gene: 8. Looked up from germline, CDR1 is MGHRA and CDR2 is YSYEKL. The CDR3 DNA reads as TGCGCCAGCAGCCAAGACTTGGGACAGGCCCTTTACGAGCAGTACTTC. This gives the protein CASSQDLGQALYEQYF.

The chain joins TRBV28 to TRBJ2-2; TRBD2 matches at 8 bases. CDR1 is MDHEN, CDR2 SYDVKM, per germline. Germline trimming cut 8 bases from V and 2 bases from J; bases unmatched to any gene: 10. This CDR3 spans 16 amino acids. The CDR3 nucleotides are TGTGCCAGCGAGAACCCGGGACTAGATAACACCGGGGAGCTGTTTTTT. Protein product: CASENPGLDNTGELFF.